These T cell receptor beta chains were read from a single sample in a study of cytomegalovirus exposure and HLA in healthy donors. Here immunoSEQ multiplex PCR was the method, and the copy in TCRdb shows in-frame clones only, minus some. The sample includes 110,000 to 150,000 clones, over 65% of them seen just once. The sequenced material came from PBMCs. These receptors all stem from a female donor in good health and CMV-seronegative. Each CDR3 is given with its conserved first and last residue. Each record gives: clone size, D gene, J gene, V gene, CDR3 DNA, CDR3 protein. D genes are given only for firm matches. For some rows the clone size is stated as once, few or many, or as a class when expanded; others skip it.

- TRBD1 TRBJ2-7 TRBV5-4 TGTGCCAGCAGCCCCGGACAGGGGAGGACCTACGAGCAGTACTTC CASSPGQGRTYEQYF
- - TRBJ2-7 TRBV14 TGTGCCAGCAGCCTACAGGGTTCCAGCTCCTACGAGCAGTACTTC CASSLQGSSSYEQYF
- TRBD1 TRBJ2-7 TRBV4-2 TGTGCCAGCAGCCAAGGACTGCGGACAGGGGAGGTGGGCGAGCAGTACTTC CASSQGLRTGEVGEQYF
- - TRBJ1-2 TRBV6-6 TGTGCCAGCAGTTACTCGGACAGATCTATAGGCGGCTACACCTTC CASSYSDRSIGGYTF
- TRBD1 TRBJ2-7 TRBV6-1 TGTGCCAGCAATAGACAGGGGGCTTCATTTCAGTACTTC CASNRQGASFQYF
- - TRBJ2-2 TRBV5-1 TGCGCCAGCAGCCCTACGGTAGGGAGTGACACCGGGGAGCTGTTTTTT CASSPTVGSDTGELFF
- TRBD1 TRBJ2-1 TRBV7-8 TGTGCCAGCAGCCCCGGGACAGTCAACCATGAGCAGTTCTTC CASSPGTVNHEQFF
once TRBD2 TRBJ2-1 TRBV5-1 TGCGCCAGCAGAAAGGGACTAGAGTCCTACAATGAGCAGTTCTTC CASRKGLESYNEQFF
few - TRBJ1-1 TRBV20-1 TGCGGCACGTTGCGACAGACACGAGCTTTCTTT CGTLRQTRAFF
- - TRBJ2-3 TRBV18 TGTGCCAGCTCCATTTTAGGGGGCACAGATACGCAGTATTTT CASSILGGTDTQYF
- TRBD2 TRBJ2-1 TRBV6-4 TGTGCCAGCAGCGCCAGGGTAGCGGGTGAGCAGTTCTTC CASSARVAGEQFF
- TRBD1 TRBJ2-5 TRBV6-7 TGTGCCAGCAGGAGGGACAGGGATGAGACCCAGTACTTC CASRRDRDETQYF
- - TRBJ2-3 TRBV28 TGTGCCAGCAGTCCGCTAGGAGCGGGCTTCACAGATACGCAGTATTTT CASSPLGAGFTDTQYF
- TRBD2 TRBJ2-7 TRBV7-9 TGTGCCAGCAGCTTAGCTAGAGCGGGGGCCTACGAGCAGTACTTC CASSLARAGAYEQYF
- TRBD1 TRBJ2-7 TRBV4-3 TGCGCCAGCAGCCATGGACAGGGACTTGTGTACGAGCAGTACTTC CASSHGQGLVYEQYF
- - TRBJ2-3 TRBV18 TGTGCCAGCTCGAACTCTGGTACGCAGTATTTT CASSNSGTQYF
- TRBD1 TRBJ2-1 TRBV7-2 TGTGCCAGCAGCCACCAGACAGGGGCCGTAGGTGAGCAGTTCTTC CASSHQTGAVGEQFF
- - TRBJ2-1 TRBV5-1 TGCGCCAGCTTCAAGGACATACCTCATGAGCAGTTCTTC CASFKDIPHEQFF
few TRBD1 TRBJ1-2 TRBV10-3 TGTGCCACGAGACAGGGCAACTATGGCTACACCTTC CATRQGNYGYTF
- - TRBJ2-4 TRBV9 TGTGCCAGCAGCGTTTCGTCGAAAAACATTCAGTACTTC CASSVSSKNIQYF
- - TRBJ1-1 TRBV5-1 TGCGCCAGCAGCTTAACAGGGAAGAACACTGAAGCTTTCTTT CASSLTGKNTEAFF
- TRBD2 TRBJ2-3 TRBV29-1 TGCAGCGTTGAAGATGGGATCACTAGCGGGCGGGATACGCAGTATTTT CSVEDGITSGRDTQYF
- TRBD2 TRBJ2-7 TRBV5-4 TGTGCCAGCAGCGCTGGACTAGCGGACGAGCAGTACTTC CASSAGLADEQYF
- TRBD1 TRBJ1-2 TRBV30 TGTGCCTGGAGCCTGGACAGGATTTATGGCTACCCCTTC CAWSLDRIYGYPF
- TRBD2 TRBJ2-4 TRBV2 TGTGCCAGCAGTCCATCGGGGGGGGCTTTAGCCAAAAACATTCAGTACTTC CASSPSGGALAKNIQYF
- TRBD1 TRBJ1-2 TRBV27 TGTGCCAGCAGAACAGCAGGGGGCTACTCTCGGGGCTACACCTTC CASRTAGGYSRGYTF
- TRBD1 TRBJ2-5 TRBV5-1 TGCGCCAGCAGCACCGGACAGGGTGGTAGCGAGACCCAGTACTTC CASSTGQGGSETQYF
- TRBD2 TRBJ2-1 TRBV2 TGTGCCAGCAGCCCTACGGGACTAGGTCTCAATGAGCAGTTCTTC CASSPTGLGLNEQFF
- TRBD1 TRBJ1-2 TRBV4-1 TGCGCCAGCAGCCATTCTGACAGGGGGAGTTATGGCTACACCTTC CASSHSDRGSYGYTF
- TRBD1 TRBJ1-2 TRBV7-9 TGTTCCAGCAGCTTGGGTGACAGGGCCCCTGGCTACACCTTC CSSSLGDRAPGYTF
- TRBD1 TRBJ2-5 TRBV5-4 TGTGCCAGCAGTCCCGGGACAGGGGGCAAAGGGGAGACCCAGTACTTC CASSPGTGGKGETQYF
- TRBD1 TRBJ1-5 TRBV28 TGTGCCAGCAGTTCCGGGACAGGGTATCAGCCCCAGCATTTT CASSSGTGYQPQHF
- TRBD1 TRBJ1-1 TRBV30 TGTGCCTGGAGTTGGGACAGCATGAACACTGAAGCTTTCTTT CAWSWDSMNTEAFF
few - TRBJ1-1 TRBV7-8 TGTGCCAGCAGCCCATTAGTTCAGGGAGGCACTGAAGCTTTCTTT CASSPLVQGGTEAFF
- TRBD1 TRBJ1-1 TRBV6-6 TGTGCCAGCAGTTACCCGGGACAGGGAAGGACTGAAGCTTTCTTT CASSYPGQGRTEAFF
- TRBD2 TRBJ2-7 TRBV9 TGTGCCAGCAGCGTGGGGGGGGAGGGCCGTCGCGAGCAGTACTTC CASSVGGEGRREQYF
few TRBD1 TRBJ1-4 TRBV4-1 TGCGCCAGCAGCCGTACCGACAGGGAAGATGAAAAACTGTTTTTT CASSRTDREDEKLFF
once - TRBJ2-5 TRBV27 TGTGCCAGCAGCGGTGGGCAGACTACCCAAGAGACCCAGTACTTC CASSGGQTTQETQYF
few TRBD1 TRBJ1-4 TRBV7-8 TGTGCCAGCAGCCGCGCCCCGGGACAGTCTAATGAAAAACTGTTTTTT CASSRAPGQSNEKLFF
- - TRBJ2-1 TRBV7-9 TGTGCCAGCAGCTTGGCGGGTTCCTACAATGAGCAGTTCTTC CASSLAGSYNEQFF